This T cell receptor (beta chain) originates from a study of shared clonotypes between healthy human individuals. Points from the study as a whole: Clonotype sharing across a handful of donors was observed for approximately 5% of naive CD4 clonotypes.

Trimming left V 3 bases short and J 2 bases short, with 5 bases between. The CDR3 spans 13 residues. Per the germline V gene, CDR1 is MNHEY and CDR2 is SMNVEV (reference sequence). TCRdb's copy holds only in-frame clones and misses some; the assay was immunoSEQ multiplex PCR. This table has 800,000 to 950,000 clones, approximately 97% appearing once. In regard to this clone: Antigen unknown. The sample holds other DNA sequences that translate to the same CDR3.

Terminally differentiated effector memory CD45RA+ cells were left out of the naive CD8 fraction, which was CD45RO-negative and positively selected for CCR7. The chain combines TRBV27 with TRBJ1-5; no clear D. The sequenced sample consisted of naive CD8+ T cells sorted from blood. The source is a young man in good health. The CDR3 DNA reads TGTGCCAGCAGTTTGAGCCGCAATCAGCCCCAGCATTTT. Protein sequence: CASSLSRNQPQHF.